This T cell receptor (beta chain) emerged from a study of T-cell memory formation after mild COVID-19. Study-wide points: Clones shrinking between day 15 and 85 showed a balanced CD4/CD8 split, and those that grew later tilted toward CD4+. Memory from before infection featured some responding clones, which suggests cross-reactive memory joined. CM and EM subsets held most contracting CD4+ clones; EMRA held CD8+ ones.

In regard to this clonotype: What it binds is unknown.

TCRdb recomputed calls from the 5' RACE reads with MiXCR, one row per CDR3 protein. This sample has thousands of distinct CDR3 sequences, with about two thirds found just once. Looked up from germline, CDR1 is KGHSH and CDR2 is LQKENI. CDR3 size: 14 residues. With V trimmed by 1 base and J by 6 bases, 2 bases remained unmatched. The chain employs TRBV18 and TRBJ2-1; 8 nucleotides align to TRBD2. The sequence came from an adult who had mild COVID-19 (a few samples of this study predate the infection). Cell type and time point are not known. Sequenced input: PBMCs or a T cell subset sorted from them (not recorded which). The CDR3 DNA reads TGTGCCAGCTCACCACTAGCGGGATCCAATGAGCAGTTCTTC. Translating gives CASSPLAGSNEQFF. Looking up the rest from reference TRBV18 and TRBJ2-1 gives the full variable domain: NAGVMQNPRHLVRRRGQEARLRCSPMKGHSHVYWYRQLPEEGLKFMVYLQKENIIDESGMPKERFSAEFPKEGPSILRIQQVVRGDSAAYFCASSPLAGSNEQFFGPGTRLTVL.